One and the same sample provided the 11 T cell receptor beta chains below, sequenced in a study of identical twins listed by TCRdb under 2016. The protocol used for the library was 5' RACE. Instrument used: Illumina HiSeq 2000. Using fastp trimming at Q25 and MiXCR clonotype assembly, TCRdb reanalyzed the public sequencing data and kept in-frame beta chains. One record per CDR3 amino acid sequence lists the most common genes and DNA. For this sample there are about 500,000 distinct CDR3 sequences; around an eighth appear just once. The ten largest clones represent more than 0.8% of the sample. The same sample was also used in a study of yellow fever vaccine responses in identical twins.

The specimen was CD4+ T cells sorted from blood. Receptors originate from a woman younger than 30 in good health.

This clonotype was recorded a few times. The J gene is TRBJ2-7, the V gene TRBV30; the match to TRBD1 covers 11 bases. This CDR3 contains 13 residues. Germline V lookup: CDR1 GTSNPN, CDR2 SVGIG (reference sequence). V shed 1 base and J 5 bases; nucleotides not matched to a gene: 1. The CDR3 coding sequence is TGTGCCTGGAGTGGGACAGGGGGCCACGAGCAGTACTTC. It codes for CAWSGTGGHEQYF. The full variable domain, its missing parts supplied by reference TRBV30 and TRBJ2-7, is SQTIHQWPATLVQPVGSPLSLECTVEGTSNPNLYWYRQAAGRGLQLLFYSVGIGQISSEVPQNLSASRPQDRQFILSSKKLLLSDSGFYLCAWSGTGGHEQYFGPGTRLTVT.

CDR3 nucleotide sequence: TGTGCCAGCAGTTCAAAGGTTGTCGACACTGAAGCTTTCTTT. It encodes CASSSKVVDTEAFF. The V and J genes are TRBV12-3 or TRBV12-4 and TRBJ1-1; D ambiguous. Trimming shortened V by 4 bases and J by 3 bases, and 12 bases separated the two germline ends. The CDR3 extends over 14 amino acids.

The chain uses TRBV2 and TRBJ2-7; D may be TRBD2 (6 bases). Trimming took off 4 bases at V and 7 bases at J, with 17 bases between the two ends. Per germline, CDR1 SNHLY and CDR2 FYNNEI. The CDR3 spans 14 residues. DNA for the CDR3: TGTGCCAGCAGTGTTGGGACTTCCCTAGGGGAGCAGTACTTC. Residues: CASSVGTSLGEQYF.

This clonotype was observed a handful of times. The rearrangement joins TRBV6-1 to TRBJ2-3; D is ambiguous. Germline V lookup: CDR1 MNHNS, CDR2 SASEGT. V was pared by 5 bases and J by 3 bases, with 9 bases between. This CDR3 is built from 13 residues. This CDR3 is CASSSPVTDTQYF. CDR3 coding DNA: TGTGCCAGCAGTAGCCCAGTGACAGATACGCAGTATTTT.

The chain links TRBV29-1 to TRBJ1-1; D perhaps matches TRBD1 (5 bases). The CDR3 is made up of 15 amino acids. The germline V and J ends were trimmed by 3 bases and 5 bases, with 19 bases remaining between them. Looked up from germline, CDR1 is SQVTM and CDR2 is ANQGSEA. CDR3 sequence reads: CSVDRAVEKGTEAFF. The CDR3 coding sequence is TGCAGCGTTGACAGGGCAGTTGAGAAGGGTACTGAAGCTTTCTTT.

In its sample, this clonotype was seen many times. This rearrangement joins TRBV6-2 or TRBV6-3 to TRBJ2-3; TRBD2 agrees at 12 bases. V shed 5 bases and J 2 bases; nucleotides not matched to a gene: 2. Germline V lookup: CDR1 MNHEY, CDR2 SVGEGT. The CDR3 sequence is 15 residues long. Here the CDR3 DNA reads TGTGCCAGCAGTCTAGCGGGAGGGGTCACAGATACGCAGTATTTT. Translation: CASSLAGGVTDTQYF.

V gene TRBV6-1 combines with J gene TRBJ2-7; 7 bases line up with TRBD1. The CDR3 runs to 14 residues. V gave up 6 bases and J gave up 3 bases; unmatched junction bases: 8. From germline, CDR1 is MNHNS and CDR2 SASEGT. The CDR3 protein is CASSLLTGNYEQYF. DNA for the CDR3: TGTGCCAGCAGCCTACTGACAGGGAACTACGAGCAGTACTTC.

Ten or more counts support this clonotype. This sequence joins TRBV12-3 or TRBV12-4 and TRBJ2-3, with TRBD2 matching over 15 bases. The CDR3 extends over 17 amino acids. V shed 5 bases and J 7 bases; nucleotides not matched to a gene: 10. The CDR3 DNA is TGTGCCAGCAGTCCGCCGGGACTAGCGGGAGGAATGCATACGCAGTATTTT. It encodes CASSPPGLAGGMHTQYF.

The rearrangement links TRBV29-1 to TRBJ1-1; TRBD1 might be the D (6 bases). V lost 4 bases to trimming and J lost 0 bases, with 12 bases between them. The germline V gene has CDR1 SQVTM and CDR2 ANQGSEA. The CDR3 contains 14 residues. The CDR3 here is CSVVTQGMNTEAFF. The CDR3 nucleotides read TGCAGCGTTGTGACTCAGGGGATGAACACTGAAGCTTTCTTT. The entire variable domain, with the rest obtained from reference TRBV29-1 and TRBJ1-1, is as follows: SAVISQKPSRDICQRGTSLTIQCQVDSQVTMMFWYRQQPGQSLTLIATANQGSEATYESGFVIDKFPISRPNLTFSTLTVSNMSPEDSSIYLCSVVTQGMNTEAFFGQGTRLTVV.

The chain joins TRBV4-3 to TRBJ2-5, with 7 positions matching TRBD2. The ends lost 0 bases at V and 5 bases at J; junction bases unmatched: 15. Germline V gene data show CDR1 as LGHNA and CDR2 as YSLEER. The CDR3 covers 18 residues. CDR3 nucleotide sequence: TGCGCCAGCAGCCAAGAAGAATGGAGGGAGTGGGGGGGGGAGACCCAGTACTTC. Its protein product is CASSQEEWREWGGETQYF.

This clonotype has just a few counts. The V gene is TRBV15, the J gene TRBJ2-7, with unresolved D. Germline V gene lookup returns CDR1 LNHNV and CDR2 YYDKDF (reference sequence). This CDR3 has 13 residues. V was shortened by 3 bases and J by 4 bases, with 10 bases between the two germline ends. CDR3 protein: CATSSHLGYEQYF. The CDR3 coding sequence is TGTGCCACCAGCAGTCACCTGGGGTACGAGCAGTACTTC.